This entry is about one TCR beta chain. The source of the sample is a study of neoadjuvant nivolumab and ipilimumab in lung cancer. Germline assignment: CDR1 LNHDA and CDR2 SQIVND (reference sequence). Trimming removed 7 bases at V and 1 base at J, with 19 bases between. This CDR3 region has 16 residues. This table comes from immunoSEQ multiplex PCR, and its TCRdb copy is limited to in-frame clones, with some not included. This sample has some 37,000 clones; roughly nine tenths occur once, and the top ten carry about 3.3%. The TCR was taken from an adult with non-small cell lung cancer. The gene calls are TRBV19 and TRBJ1-1; maybe TRBD1 (5 bases). The starting material was peripheral blood, obtained before neoadjuvant nivolumab, alone or with ipilimumab. The CDR3 DNA sequence: TGTGCCAGTACCTCAATCAGGGTACAGCCGAACACTGAAGCTTTCTTT. As protein: CASTSIRVQPNTEAFF.